Included here is one TCR beta chain sequence, with context. With 4 bases clipped from V and 5 bases from J, the junction kept 9 bases outside the gene matches. The V gene's germline CDR1 is SGHRS and CDR2 YFSETQ. The CDR3 has 16 amino acids. This sample is part of a study of OX40 agonist ivuxolimab in advanced cancers. Study-wide background: Patients received intravenous ivuxolimab every 2 weeks at 0.01 to 10 mg/kg.

Some clones are missing from TCRdb's copy, which holds only in-frame ones; the method was immunoSEQ multiplex PCR. The table includes 90,000 to 100,000 clones, roughly 95% detected once. Sequenced material: CD4+ or CD8+ T cells sorted from blood, taken in a trial of the OX40 agonist ivuxolimab. The rearrangement uses TRBV5-1 and TRBJ2-1; TRBD2 matches at 10 bases. The sequence derives from an adult with an advanced solid tumor such as melanoma, head and neck, liver or kidney cancer. This chain's CDR3 is CASSESSGGAHNEQFF. The CDR3 DNA reads as TGCGCCAGCAGCGAGTCTAGCGGGGGCGCCCACAATGAGCAGTTCTTC.